This is a list of T cell receptor beta chains from one sample in a study of blood T cell repertoires in COVID-19. Sequenced by immunoSEQ multiplex PCR; TCRdb stores in-frame clones only, minus some. The sample comprises 200,000 to 250,000 clones, more than 65% of which are singletons, and 3.6% rests with the top ten. The sequencing input was peripheral blood. The source of these receptors is an elderly woman with acute or convalescent COVID-19. Both conserved end residues are part of each CDR3. D genes are given only for firm matches. Clone size is given for some rows only: seen once, a few or many times, or a class if the clone is expanded.

TRBJ1-6 | - | - | TRBV6-5 | CASSTGQLLNSPLHF | TGTGCCAGCAGTACGGGACAACTTCTCAATTCACCCCTCCACTTT
TRBJ2-2 | - | few | TRBV3-1/TRBV3-2 | CASSQGGSTGELFF | TGTGCCAGCAGCCAAGGAGGGTCCACCGGGGAGCTGTTTTTT
TRBJ2-5 | - | - | TRBV18 | CASSPRASHQETQYF | TGTGCCAGCTCACCACGCGCTAGCCACCAAGAGACCCAGTACTTC
TRBJ2-2 | - | - | TRBV5-1 | CASSSLQGPATGELFF | TGCGCCAGCAGCTCCCTACAGGGACCGGCCACCGGGGAGCTGTTTTTT
TRBJ1-5 | TRBD1 | - | TRBV6-2/TRBV6-3 | CASSYTGQGGQPQHF | TGTGCCAGCAGTTACACGGGACAGGGCGGTCAGCCCCAGCATTTT
TRBJ1-5 | - | - | TRBV21-1 | CASSNRRGIRKSLSNQPQHF | TGTGCCAGCAGCAACCGACGAGGCATCAGAAAAAGCCTTAGCAATCAGCCCCAGCATTTT
TRBJ1-1 | - | - | TRBV28 | CASSFRGNTEAFF | TGTGCCAGCAGTTTCCGGGGTAACACTGAAGCTTTCTTT
TRBJ1-1 | - | - | TRBV5-1 | CASSFGRYDTEAFF | TGCGCCAGCAGCTTTGGGCGTTATGACACTGAAGCTTTCTTT
TRBJ2-1 | TRBD2 | - | TRBV10-3 | CALGKASGPYNEQFF | TGTGCCCTCGGTAAGGCTAGCGGGCCGTACAATGAGCAGTTCTTC
TRBJ1-6 | TRBD1 | - | TRBV2 | CASRLEGQSNSPLHF | TGTGCCAGCAGACTTGAGGGACAGAGTAATTCACCCCTCCACTTT
TRBJ2-7 | TRBD1 | - | TRBV5-1 | CASSASQGYEQYF | TGCGCCAGCAGCGCTTCACAGGGGTACGAGCAGTACTTC
TRBJ2-3 | TRBD2 | - | TRBV9 | CASSAGTSGFTDTQYF | TGTGCCAGCAGCGCCGGGACTAGCGGATTCACAGATACGCAGTATTTT
TRBJ2-7 | - | - | TRBV5-1 | CASSSQGSYEQYF | TGCGCCAGCAGCTCGCAGGGTTCCTACGAGCAGTACTTC
TRBJ2-1 | TRBD2 | - | TRBV9 | CASQRGHYNEQFF | TGTGCCTCCCAGCGGGGGCACTACAATGAGCAGTTCTTC
TRBJ1-1 | TRBD1 | - | TRBV29-1 | CSVEEITGGSEAFF | TGCAGCGTTGAGGAGATTACAGGGGGTAGTGAAGCTTTCTTT
TRBJ2-2 | TRBD2 | - | TRBV19 | CASTGGGYNDGELFF | TGTGCCAGTACGGGCGGGGGGTATAACGACGGGGAGCTGTTTTTT
TRBJ2-3 | - | - | TRBV2 | CASSDEDTQYF | TGTGCCAGCAGTGACGAGGATACGCAGTATTTT
TRBJ1-1 | - | - | TRBV24-1 | CATRQGTFF | TGTGCCACCAGGCAGGGTACTTTCTTT
TRBJ1-4 | - | - | TRBV15 | CATRRGVATNEKLFF | TGTGCCACCCGGAGGGGCGTCGCAACTAATGAAAAACTGTTTTTT
TRBJ2-7 | TRBD1 | - | TRBV5-1 | CASSPLVGTAYEQYF | TGCGCCAGCAGCCCCCTGGTCGGGACAGCCTACGAGCAGTACTTC
TRBJ1-6 | - | few | TRBV19 | CASQAGYNSPLHF | TGTGCCAGTCAGGCGGGTTACAATTCACCCCTCCACTTT
TRBJ1-3 | - | once | TRBV3-1/TRBV3-2 | CASSQGQGWGNTIYF | TGTGCCAGCAGCCAAGGGCAGGGATGGGGAAACACCATATATTTT
TRBJ1-2 | - | - | TRBV7-9 | CASTPSRQGLDGYTF | TGTGCCAGCACCCCCAGCCGCCAGGGGCTGGATGGCTACACCTTC
TRBJ2-2 | - | few | TRBV19 | CASSPLGVATNTGELFF | TGTGCCAGTAGTCCCCTGGGAGTAGCCACTAACACCGGGGAGCTGTTTTTT
TRBJ2-7 | TRBD1 | - | TRBV7-3 | CASSSGTVKGYEQYF | TGTGCCAGCAGCTCCGGGACAGTGAAGGGGTACGAGCAGTACTTC
TRBJ1-1 | - | - | TRBV9 | CASSVDLDSESF | TGTGCCAGCAGCGTAGACCTAGACTCCGAGTCGTTT
TRBJ2-1 | TRBD2 | - | TRBV5-1 | CASSRQRGDYNEQFF | TGCGCCAGCAGTCGACAGCGGGGGGACTACAATGAGCAGTTCTTC
TRBJ2-5 | - | - | TRBV6-6 | CASSYSGGWETQYF | TGTGCCAGCAGTTACAGTGGAGGGTGGGAGACCCAGTACTTC
TRBJ2-7 | - | - | TRBV20-1 | CSASQAYEQYF | TGCAGTGCTAGCCAGGCCTACGAGCAGTACTTC
TRBJ1-1 | - | - | TRBV7-2 | CASSLRGNTEAFF | TGTGCCAGCAGCTTACGAGGGAACACTGAAGCTTTCTTT
TRBJ1-2 | - | - | TRBV12-5 | CASGPGFNYGYTF | TGTGCTAGTGGTCCGGGTTTTAACTATGGCTACACCTTC
TRBJ2-4 | TRBD2 | - | TRBV6-2/TRBV6-3 | CASTPAGSGNIQYF | TGTGCCAGCACCCCAGCGGGGTCCGGAAACATTCAGTACTTC
TRBJ1-1 | - | - | TRBV5-4 | CASKGSRETEAFF | TGTGCCAGCAAAGGCAGCCGGGAAACTGAAGCTTTCTTT
TRBJ2-7 | TRBD1 | - | TRBV5-6 | CASRRDRGYEQYF | TGTGCCAGCAGACGGGACAGGGGCTACGAGCAGTACTTC
TRBJ2-5 | TRBD2 | - | TRBV4-2 | CASSQVVISGGAVRETQYF | TGTGCCAGCAGCCAAGTAGTGATTAGCGGGGGGGCCGTAAGAGAGACCCAGTACTTC
TRBJ1-4 | - | - | TRBV20-1 | CSASQGMGNEKLFF | TGCAGTGCTAGTCAGGGAATGGGGAATGAAAAACTGTTTTTT
TRBJ1-5 | TRBD1 | once | TRBV12-5 | CASGAGGIGQPQHF | TGTGCTAGTGGTGCAGGGGGAATTGGTCAGCCCCAGCATTTT
TRBJ2-6 | TRBD1 | - | TRBV19 | CASSSGTAGSGANVLTF | TGTGCCAGTAGTTCGGGGACAGCCGGCTCTGGGGCCAACGTCCTGACTTTC
TRBJ2-7 | TRBD1 | many | TRBV4-1 | CASSQGDSPTYEQYF | TGCGCCAGCAGCCAAGGGGACAGTCCAACCTACGAGCAGTACTTC
TRBJ1-2 | TRBD1 | few | TRBV18 | CASSSTTGSGTGGYGYTF | TGTGCCAGCTCGTCGACGACGGGATCAGGAACAGGGGGCTATGGCTACACCTTC
TRBJ1-6 | - | - | TRBV18 | CASSPRGYDNSPLHF | TGTGCCAGCTCACCCCGGGGGTATGATAATTCACCCCTCCACTTT
TRBJ1-2 | TRBD1 | - | TRBV7-8 | CASSPEGTGRGYTF | TGTGCCAGCAGCCCTGAAGGGACAGGGCGAGGCTACACCTTC
TRBJ1-2 | - | - | TRBV19 | CASNSANYGYTF | TGTGCCAGTAACAGTGCTAACTATGGCTACACCTTC
TRBJ2-7 | - | - | TRBV3-1/TRBV3-2 | CASSARWSSYEQYF | TGTGCCAGCAGCGCCCGATGGAGCTCCTACGAGCAGTACTTC
TRBJ1-2 | - | few | TRBV19 | CASSPRGTSGTYGYTF | TGTGCCAGTAGTCCCCGAGGGACCAGCGGGACTTATGGCTACACCTTC
TRBJ2-1 | TRBD2 | - | TRBV19 | CASRNPGGEYPHEQFF | TGTGCCAGTAGGAACCCGGGAGGAGAGTATCCTCATGAGCAGTTCTTC
TRBJ2-3 | TRBD2 | - | TRBV11-3 | CASSLFLAGGTSTDTQYF | TGTGCCAGCAGCTTATTCTTAGCGGGGGGGACTAGCACAGATACGCAGTATTTT
TRBJ1-6 | - | - | TRBV5-1 | CASSLGGQYNSPLHF | TGCGCCAGCAGCTTGGGGGGGCAGTATAATTCACCCCTCCACTTT
TRBJ2-7 | - | few | TRBV7-9 | CASSLEVAQGEQYF | TGTGCCAGCAGCTTGGAAGTCGCCCAGGGCGAGCAGTACTTC
TRBJ2-3 | TRBD2 | - | TRBV7-6 | CASSLGVAGGLDTQYF | TGTGCCAGCAGCTTAGGCGTAGCGGGGGGCTTAGATACGCAGTATTTT
TRBJ1-5 | - | - | TRBV7-8 | CASSLVGGLANQPQHF | TGTGCCAGCAGCTTAGTGGGGGGTCTTGCCAATCAGCCCCAGCATTTT
TRBJ2-3 | TRBD1 | - | TRBV19 | CASSVGQAKVTQYF | TGTGCCAGTAGTGTTGGACAGGCCAAGGTTACGCAGTATTTT
TRBJ2-1 | TRBD2 | few | TRBV5-1 | CASSPSGAYNEQFF | TGCGCCAGCAGCCCTAGCGGGGCTTACAATGAGCAGTTCTTC
TRBJ1-4 | - | - | TRBV5-1 | CASSRTWGGADEKLFF | TGCGCCAGCAGCAGAACCTGGGGGGGCGCGGATGAAAAACTGTTTTTT
TRBJ1-2 | - | - | TRBV19 | CASSINRENGYTF | TGTGCCAGTAGTATTAATCGAGAGAATGGCTACACCTTC
TRBJ1-2 | - | - | TRBV27 | CASSGGYGYTF | TGTGCCAGCAGCGGGGGGTATGGCTACACCTTC